The rows below give T cell receptor beta chains drawn from one sample of a study of preoperative IRX-2 immunotherapy in early breast cancer. Repertoires were generated with immunoSEQ multiplex PCR, while TCRdb's copy carries only in-frame clones and drops some. This sample has 55,000 to 70,000 clones, with approximately 94% found just once. Sampling took place from a patient treated with IRX-2 immunotherapy. Receptor source: a human donor with breast cancer. The CDR3 runs from the conserved cysteine through the conserved F or W. The order of the fields is V gene, D gene, J gene, clone size, CDR3 protein, CDR3 DNA. D genes are given only for firm matches. A row's size may be missing; if present it is once, few, many or a size class.

TRBV28	-	TRBJ2-2	-	CASSLTGYSNTGELFF	TGTGCCAGCAGCTTAACAGGGTATTCGAACACCGGGGAGCTGTTTTTT
TRBV2	-	TRBJ1-2	-	CARGGGAYGYTF	TGTGCCAGGGGAGGTGGGGCCTATGGCTACACCTTC
TRBV27	-	TRBJ1-5	once	CASTWGIGNQPQHF	TGTGCCAGCACCTGGGGGATAGGGAATCAGCCCCAGCATTTT
TRBV2	TRBD1	TRBJ2-4	-	CASSGKGAAKNIQYF	TGTGCCAGCAGTGGGAAGGGGGCGGCCAAAAACATTCAGTACTTC
TRBV15	-	TRBJ1-5	-	CATSSAQEAATRGAQHF	TGTGCCACCAGCAGCGCGCAGGAGGCAGCCACCCGCGGGGCCCAGCATTTT
TRBV5-4	TRBD2	TRBJ2-1	-	CASRSGSSGRAYYNEQFF	TGTGCCAGCAGATCTGGTTCCAGCGGGAGGGCGTACTACAATGAGCAGTTCTTC
TRBV4-2	-	TRBJ1-3	-	CASSLAQNRTSGNTIYF	TGTGCCAGCAGCTTGGCTCAAAACCGGACCTCTGGAAACACCATATATTTT
TRBV13	TRBD2	TRBJ2-1	-	CASSLWTSGGYEQFF	TGTGCCAGCAGCTTATGGACTAGCGGGGGCTATGAGCAGTTCTTC
TRBV14	TRBD2	TRBJ2-3	-	CASSRTNKVPGLAGDGDTQYF	TGTGCCAGCAGCCGTACAAACAAAGTCCCGGGACTAGCGGGAGATGGGGATACGCAGTATTTT
TRBV29-1	TRBD2	TRBJ2-7	-	CSVVTSGSYEQYF	TGCAGCGTTGTGACTAGCGGGAGTTACGAGCAGTACTTC
TRBV19	-	TRBJ2-2	-	CASAYMAANTGELFF	TGTGCCAGCGCATATATGGCAGCCAACACCGGGGAGCTGTTTTTT
TRBV7-6	-	TRBJ1-1	few	CASKQGVDTEAFF	TGTGCCAGCAAACAGGGCGTCGACACTGAAGCTTTCTTT
TRBV27	TRBD1	TRBJ1-6	-	CASSLYRGSNSYNSPLHF	TGTGCCAGCAGTTTATACAGGGGCAGTAACTCCTATAATTCACCCCTCCACTTT
TRBV19	-	TRBJ2-2	-	CASSMDSRGELFF	TGTGCCAGTAGTATGGACAGCCGGGGGGAGCTGTTTTTT
TRBV4-2	-	TRBJ2-7	-	CASSQLAETGSYEQYF	TGTGCCAGCAGCCAACTTGCCGAGACAGGATCCTACGAGCAGTACTTC
TRBV7-3	-	TRBJ2-3	-	CASGRPGTDTQYF	TGTGCCAGCGGACGTCCGGGCACAGATACGCAGTATTTT
TRBV4-2	TRBD2	TRBJ2-7	-	CASSQDTSGGTYEQYF	TGTGCCAGCAGCCAAGATACCAGCGGGGGAACCTACGAGCAGTACTTC
TRBV27	-	TRBJ2-7	-	CASSSQDTPEQYF	TGTGCCAGCAGTTCTCAGGACACCCCCGAGCAGTACTTC
TRBV28	-	TRBJ1-5	-	CASSDALENQPQHF	TGTGCCAGCAGTGATGCCCTGGAAAATCAGCCCCAGCATTTT
TRBV28	-	TRBJ1-5	-	CASSPGGGPYQPQHF	TGTGCCAGCAGTCCAGGAGGGGGTCCTTATCAGCCCCAGCATTTT
TRBV7-9	-	TRBJ1-1	-	CASSLGVGVTEAFF	TGTGCCAGCAGCCTAGGGGTTGGGGTGACTGAAGCTTTCTTT
TRBV5-4	-	TRBJ2-5	-	CASSLVGYETQETQYF	TGTGCCAGCAGCTTGGTGGGATACGAAACACAAGAGACCCAGTACTTC
TRBV19	TRBD1	TRBJ1-2	-	CASNRGPVYGYTF	TGTGCCAGTAACAGGGGCCCCGTCTATGGCTACACCTTC
TRBV28	TRBD1	TRBJ2-7	-	CASRLTGGYREQYF	TGTGCCAGCAGATTGACAGGGGGCTATCGCGAGCAGTACTTC
TRBV5-3	TRBD1	TRBJ1-5	-	CARSYGDRDQPQHF	TGTGCCAGAAGCTATGGGGACAGGGACCAGCCCCAGCATTTT
TRBV25-1	-	TRBJ1-4	-	CASTPPGQPEKLFF	TGTGCCAGCACCCCCCCGGGACAACCAGAAAAACTGTTTTTT
TRBV19	-	TRBJ2-7	once	CASSWDIYSYEQYF	TGTGCCAGTAGTTGGGACATCTACTCCTACGAGCAGTACTTC
TRBV5-1	TRBD1	TRBJ2-5	-	CASSFRQGETQYF	TGCGCCAGCAGCTTTCGACAGGGTGAGACCCAGTACTTC
TRBV11-3	-	TRBJ2-7	-	CASSPAGASNEQYF	TGTGCCAGCAGCCCAGCCGGGGCATCCAACGAGCAGTACTTC
TRBV7-3	-	TRBJ2-5	-	CASSLSPGEQYF	TGTGCCAGCAGCTTATCCCCGGGGGAGCAGTACTTC
TRBV6-6	-	TRBJ2-7	once	CASSLKQGIPYEQYF	TGTGCCAGCAGTTTAAAACAGGGTATCCCCTACGAGCAGTACTTC
TRBV5-4	-	TRBJ2-5	-	CASSTRQGRETQYF	TGTGCCAGCAGCACGCGGCAGGGTAGAGAGACCCAGTACTTC
TRBV19	TRBD2	TRBJ2-2	few	CASSSLAGDTGELFF	TGTGCCAGTAGTTCCCTAGCGGGGGACACCGGGGAGCTGTTTTTT